The sequence of this T cell receptor beta chain was determined in a study of blood T cells in healthy people across ages. General observations from the study: The recorded TCR beta diversity per million T cells decreased in a roughly linear manner with age.

Using a J-beta primer mix together with a sample-barcoded 5' primer, a second PCR was run for 7 to 11 cycles. A single record per CDR3 protein comes from TCRdb applying MiXCR to the 5' RACE reads. The table includes some 1,500,000 distinct CDR3 sequences, around 40% detected once. Per-sample PBMC isolation yielded at least 7 million cells. V was clipped by 5 bases and J by 4 bases, with 14 bases between them. The CDR3 loop spans 15 amino acids. A note on this clonotype: What it recognizes is unknown.

The chain has TRBV12-3 or TRBV12-4 and TRBJ1-4; D remains unclear. The specimen was blood. This clonotype was obtained from a woman between 18 and 30 years old in good health. The CDR3 protein is CASSETTWDNEKLFF. For the CDR3, the DNA is TGTGCCAGCAGTGAGACGACTTGGGATAATGAAAAACTGTTTTTT.